This paragraph covers one TCR beta chain sequence. In the study's own analysis: Amplification from reference gene primers served as the basis for estimated nucleated cell counts. Assay: immunoSEQ multiplex PCR; the TCRdb copy retains only in-frame clones and omits some. V and J calls and clone size are as listed in that table; D and trimming were resolved from the DNA. The sample holds 250,000 to 400,000 clones, around 87% seen once. The sample originates from a study of blood T cell repertoires in COVID-19. This CDR3 is 17 amino acids long. Germline CDR1 is MNHEY and CDR2 is SMNVEV (reference sequence). Trimming left V 6 bases short and J 5 bases short, with 24 bases between.

The sequenced material came from peripheral blood. The sequence derives from a man between 45 and 60 years old with active or convalescent COVID-19. V is TRBV27 and J is TRBJ2-3, with a tentative D call TRBD2 (6 bases). CDR3 sequence reads: CASRGPLVAGRKDTQYF. The CDR3 DNA reads as TGTGCCAGCAGGGGCCCGCTTGTGGCGGGGAGGAAAGATACGCAGTATTTT.